This T cell receptor beta chain appears in the sequencing data of a study of Graves' ophthalmopathy and Graves' hyperthyroidism. RNA served as the template for amplifying TCR beta CDR3 regions. First-round RT-PCR with HTBI primers preceded a second-round multiplex PCR. TCRdb called the multiplex PCR reads again in MiXCR, with one record for every CDR3 protein. Among 400,000 or so distinct CDR3 sequences listed, approximately 18% were seen once. Ten or more counts support this clonotype. The CDR3 is 14 residues long. The V gene lost 5 bases and the J gene lost 1 base, with 11 bases spanning the gap. Per germline, CDR1 DFQATT and CDR2 SNEGSKA (reference sequence).

Material for sequencing was peripheral blood. This rearrangement joins TRBV20-1 to TRBJ2-2, with D perhaps TRBD1 or TRBD2 (5 bases each). The sequence derives from an adult woman with stable Graves' hyperthyroidism. The CDR3 coding sequence is TGCAGTGCTCCGGGGACGGTGAACACCGGGGAGCTGTTTTTT. Amino acids: CSAPGTVNTGELFF.